This T cell receptor (beta chain) originates from a study of T cells expressing NK-cell markers. In the study overall: The TCR beta repertoires were obtained from sorted CD3+CD56+NKG2C+, CD3+CD56+NKG2C- and CD3+CD56-NKG2C+ T cells.

The CDR3 contains 13 residues. Notes on this clonotype: What it binds is not known.

No DNA is given; TCRdb re-called the 5' RACE reads and lists each CDR3 protein once. The sample data list some 460,000 distinct CDR3 sequences. Study-level results: Topping the CD3+CD56-NKG2C+ fraction as well were these clonotypes, in a handful of donors. A range of about 1.0-8% of CD8+ T cells consisted of dominant NKG2C+ clonotypes in about six donors.

The chain links TRBV12-3 or TRBV12-4 to TRBJ2-4. This receptor was identified in a woman aged 50 to 60 in good health. Sequenced: blood T cells: a sorted CD56 or NKG2C T cell subset, CD4+ or CD8+ T cells, or bulk PBMC T cells (not recorded which). CDR3 in amino acids: CASSNVVGNIQYF.